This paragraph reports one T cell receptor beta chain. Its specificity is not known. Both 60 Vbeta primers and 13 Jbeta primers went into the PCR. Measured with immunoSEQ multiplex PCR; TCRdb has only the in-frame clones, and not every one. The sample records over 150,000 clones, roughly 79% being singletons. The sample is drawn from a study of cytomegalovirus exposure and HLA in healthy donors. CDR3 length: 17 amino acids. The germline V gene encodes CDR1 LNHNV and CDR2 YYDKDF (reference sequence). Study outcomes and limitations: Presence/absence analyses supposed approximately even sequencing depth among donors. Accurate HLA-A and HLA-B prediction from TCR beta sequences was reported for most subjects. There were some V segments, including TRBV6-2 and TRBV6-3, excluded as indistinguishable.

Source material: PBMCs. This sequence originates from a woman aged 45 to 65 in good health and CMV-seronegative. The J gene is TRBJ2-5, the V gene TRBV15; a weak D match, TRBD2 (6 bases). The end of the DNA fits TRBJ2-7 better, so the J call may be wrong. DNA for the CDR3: TGTGCCACCAGCAGAGATCGAGCGGAGGGGTACTCCTACGAGCAGTACTTC. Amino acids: CATSRDRAEGYSYEQYF.